The 32 T cell receptor beta chains presented below share a single source sample, sequenced in a study of blood T cell repertoires in COVID-19. Sequenced by immunoSEQ multiplex PCR; TCRdb stores in-frame clones only, minus some. Here the sample spans roughly 200,000 clones, 83% being singletons. The sample consisted of peripheral blood. The receptors shown here come from a woman aged 25 to 39 with COVID-19, enrolled during active disease.

V is TRBV2 and J is TRBJ2-1, with 7 bases that match TRBD2. The germline V gene encodes CDR1 SNHLY and CDR2 FYNNEI. The CDR3 extends over 12 amino acids. The CDR3 DNA reads as TGTGCTTTACTCGGGGGGAAGGGGGAGCAGTTCTTC. Protein: CALLGGKGEQFF. Filled out from reference TRBV2 and TRBJ2-1, the complete variable domain reads EPEVTQTPSHQVTQMGQEVILRCVPISNHLYFYWYRQILGQKVEFLVSFYNNEISEKSEIFDDQFSVERPDGSNFTLKIRSTKLEDSAMYFCALLGGKGEQFFGPGTRLTVL.

The count of this clone is one. This chain joins TRBV6-5 and TRBJ1-5, with TRBD1 as a possible D gene (5 bases). CDR3 length: 13 residues. CDR1 and CDR2 (germline): MNHEY, SVGAGI. V lost 7 bases, J lost 7 bases, and 14 bases lay in between. CDR3 protein: CASTGSGGQPQHF. The DNA for the CDR3 is TGTGCCAGCACCGGATCGGGGGGACAGCCCCAGCATTTT.

The V and J genes are TRBV4-1 and TRBJ1-1, with unresolved D. The V gene's germline CDR1 is MGHRA and CDR2 YSYEKL. This CDR3 has 16 residues. The V and J ends lost 0 bases and 2 bases respectively, with 13 bases between them. The CDR3 here is CASSQEPNRGNTEAFF. The CDR3 coding sequence is TGCGCCAGCAGCCAAGAGCCGAATCGGGGTAACACTGAAGCTTTCTTT.

The chain recombines TRBV27 with TRBJ2-7; 9 bases align to TRBD1. CDR3 length: 13 residues. Losses at the gene ends were 6 bases for V and 0 bases for J; bases not matched to a gene: 0. Germline loops: CDR1 MNHEY, CDR2 SMNVEV (reference sequence). The CDR3 protein is CASRGQGSYEQYF. The CDR3 DNA reads TGTGCCAGCAGGGGACAGGGCTCCTACGAGCAGTACTTC.

This chain links TRBV28 with TRBJ1-5, with no clear D. The CDR3 is made up of 11 amino acids. Germline CDR1 and CDR2: MDHEN and SYDVKM. V dropped 6 bases and J dropped 3 bases, with 3 bases sitting between them. As DNA, the CDR3 is TGTGCCAGCAGCCTCAATCAGCCCCAGCATTTT. Residues: CASSLNQPQHF.

This chain links TRBV18 with TRBJ1-2; TRBD1 agrees at 7 bases. After removal of 3 bases from V and 4 bases from J, the junction contained 8 bases not matched to a gene. The germline gives CDR1 KGHSH, CDR2 LQKENI. This CDR3 has 15 residues. CDR3 bases: TGTGCCAGCTCACCGGAATACAGGGGTGGCTATGGCTACACCTTC. The encoded protein is CASSPEYRGGYGYTF.

The chain couples TRBV2 to TRBJ2-2, with a tentative D call TRBD1 (6 bases). Germline values: CDR1 SNHLY, CDR2 FYNNEI. The CDR3 covers 16 residues. The germline V and J ends were trimmed by 6 bases and 3 bases, with 17 bases remaining between them. The CDR3 here is CASSRTGHDYTGELFF. DNA for the CDR3: TGTGCCAGCAGCCGCACGGGACACGACTACACCGGGGAGCTGTTTTTT.

The chain carries TRBV7-2 and TRBJ2-4; 8 nucleotides align to TRBD1. There are 14 residues in the CDR3. Germline-derived CDR1 and CDR2 are SGHTA and FQGNSA. The trim removed 5 bases at V and 7 bases at J, leaving 7 bases unmatched. The DNA of the CDR3 is TGTGCCAGCAGCGTACAGGGGGAGAGGAACATTCAGTACTTC. Protein sequence: CASSVQGERNIQYF.

In nucleotides, the CDR3 is TGTGCCAGCAGTCAGGGGGGACGAACTGAAGCTTTCTTT. This sequence encodes CASSQGGRTEAFF. The chain employs TRBV28 and TRBJ1-1, with 7 bases identical to TRBD1. There are 13 residues in the CDR3. V was clipped by 5 bases and J by 5 bases; unmatched bases: 5. CDR1 and CDR2 (germline): MDHEN, SYDVKM.

The V gene is TRBV6-2 or TRBV6-3, the J gene TRBJ1-1; D gene ambiguous. V gave up 5 bases and J gave up 7 bases, with 8 bases separating them. The CDR3 runs to 11 residues. Looked up from germline, CDR1 is MNHEY and CDR2 is SVGEGT. The CDR3: CASSGEVEAFF. In nucleotides, the CDR3 is TGTGCCAGCAGTGGAGAGGTTGAAGCTTTCTTT.

This chain uses TRBV7-9 with TRBJ2-1, with 11 bases aligning to TRBD2. The CDR3 is made up of 16 amino acids. From germline, CDR1 is SEHNR and CDR2 FQNEAQ (reference sequence). The V gene end was trimmed by 0 bases and the J gene end by 10 bases; junction bases not matched to a gene: 8. The CDR3 coding sequence is TGTGCCAGCAGCTTAGCGCTGACTAGCGGGATCGACGAGCAGTTCTTC. Translating gives CASSLALTSGIDEQFF.

This chain uses TRBV28 with TRBJ2-3; 7 nucleotides line up with TRBD1. This CDR3 is 15 amino acids long. Germline CDR1 MDHEN, CDR2 SYDVKM. J lost 3 bases, V lost 3 bases, and 6 bases had no gene match. The CDR3 DNA is TGTGCCAGCAGTTTCGGGGACAGTATTACAGATACGCAGTATTTT. Amino acids: CASSFGDSITDTQYF.

The genes are TRBV18 and TRBJ1-1; D is unclear. The germline gives CDR1 KGHSH, CDR2 LQKENI. This CDR3 is built from 17 residues. Trimming shortened V by 0 bases and J by 4 bases, and 18 bases separated the two germline ends. The CDR3 coding sequence is TGTGCCAGCTCACCACCCGTCCAGGCGGGGAGCGGCACTGAAGCTTTCTTT. The encoded protein is CASSPPVQAGSGTEAFF.

The chain is built from TRBV7-2 and TRBJ1-2, with TRBD1 identical over 7 bases. CDR3 size: 16 residues. V dropped 2 bases and J dropped 4; count of bases not matched to a gene: 10. In germline, CDR1 is SGHTA, CDR2 FQGNSA. The CDR3 sequence is CASSLRGTEGFYGYTF. In DNA, the CDR3 is TGTGCCAGCAGCTTACGGGGGACAGAGGGTTTCTATGGCTACACCTTC.

The chain combines TRBV5-1 with TRBJ1-2, with 7 bases lining up with TRBD1. CDR1 and CDR2 (germline): SGHRS, YFSETQ. The CDR3 runs to 13 residues. V lost 2 bases, J lost 8 bases, and 6 bases stayed unmatched. The chain's CDR3 is CASSFDRVGGYTF. The CDR3, as DNA: TGCGCCAGCAGCTTTGACAGGGTCGGAGGCTACACCTTC.

This rearrangement joins TRBV5-1 to TRBJ1-4, with D hard to call. Between the trimmed V and J ends, which lost 1 base and 7 bases, there was a span of 14 bases. The CDR3 extends over 15 amino acids. Germline V gene sequence: CDR1 SGHRS, CDR2 YFSETQ. CDR3 sequence (DNA): TGCGCCAGCAGCTTGAACAGTATGGCGTCTGAAAAACTGTTTTTT. It translates to CASSLNSMASEKLFF.

The chain joins TRBV18 to TRBJ1-4; 9 bases align to TRBD1. V was pared by 3 bases and J by 8 bases, with 4 bases of the junction left unmatched. This CDR3 is built from 14 residues. Germline V gives CDR1 KGHSH, CDR2 LQKENI. CDR3 amino acids: CASSPGQGNEKLFF. The CDR3 DNA reads TGTGCCAGCTCACCGGGACAGGGTAACGAAAAACTGTTTTTT.

The CDR3: CASSASSLAGGWGEQFF. The CDR3 DNA reads as TGTGCCAGCAGTGCATCTTCCTTAGCGGGAGGGTGGGGTGAGCAGTTCTTC. V is TRBV6-1 and J is TRBJ2-1; 11 nucleotides agree with TRBD2. Trimming removed 4 bases from V and 9 bases from J; junction bases left unmatched: 14. The CDR3 spans 17 residues. The germline V gene encodes CDR1 MNHNS and CDR2 SASEGT.

The chain joins TRBV5-4 to TRBJ1-1, with 12 bases that match TRBD1. The germline V gene has CDR1 SGHNT and CDR2 YYREEE (reference sequence). J gave up 1 base and V 3 bases, and 7 bases lay outside the gene matches. The CDR3 has 17 residues. CDR3 bases: TGTGCCAGCAGCTGGGGGGGACAGGGGGCGAGGAACACTGAAGCTTTCTTT. It encodes CASSWGGQGARNTEAFF.

This chain joins TRBV4-1 and TRBJ2-7, with TRBD2 matching 7 bases. V lost 2 bases to trimming and J lost 2 bases; unmatched junction nucleotides: 12. The CDR3 spans 17 residues. Germline CDR1 and CDR2: MGHRA and YSYEKL. The CDR3 sequence: CASSQYPPEREAYEQYF. Written as DNA, the CDR3 is TGCGCCAGCAGCCAATATCCCCCCGAGCGGGAAGCCTACGAGCAGTACTTC.

This chain joins TRBV10-3 and TRBJ1-1; D unclear. Trimming took 11 bases from V and 1 from J, leaving 8 bases between them. The CDR3 totals 11 residues. Germline values: CDR1 ENHRY, CDR2 SYGVKD. CDR3 in amino acids: CAVSGNTEAFF. The DNA for the CDR3 is TGTGCCGTCTCGGGGAACACTGAAGCTTTCTTT.

The gene calls are TRBV7-8 and TRBJ1-1; tentative D call: TRBD1 (6 bases). The germline V gene has CDR1 SGHVS and CDR2 FQNEAQ. V lost 5 bases to trimming and J lost 1 base, with 11 bases between them. This CDR3 is built from 14 residues. The CDR3, as DNA: TGTGCCAGCAGCCACCTACAGGGGAACACTGAAGCTTTCTTT. Translation gives CASSHLQGNTEAFF.

This clone occurred once. The chain is built from TRBV18 and TRBJ1-1; 10 nucleotides match TRBD1. This CDR3 is built from 15 residues. V gave up 3 bases and J gave up 8 bases; unmatched junction bases: 9. In germline, CDR1 is KGHSH, CDR2 LQKENI. CDR3 sequence: CASSPQLDRGKEAFF. As DNA, the CDR3 is TGTGCCAGCTCACCGCAATTGGACAGGGGGAAGGAAGCTTTCTTT.

The chain joins TRBV28 to TRBJ2-7; TRBD1 matches at 7 bases. V lost 4 bases, J lost 1 base, and 10 bases stayed unmatched. The germline V gene has CDR1 MDHEN and CDR2 SYDVKM. CDR3 length: 16 residues. CDR3 region: CASSSTTGTDSYEQYF. CDR3 nucleotides: TGTGCCAGCAGTTCGACGACCGGGACAGATTCCTACGAGCAGTACTTC.

J is TRBJ2-3 and V is TRBV13; 8 bases are a match to TRBD1. The CDR3 runs to 15 residues. Germline assignment: CDR1 PRHDT and CDR2 FYEKMQ (reference sequence). The J segment lost 0 bases and the V segment lost 5 bases, leaving 4 bases of the junction unmatched. CDR3 DNA: TGTGCCAGCAGCACCTACAGGGGGAGCACAGATACGCAGTATTTT. It is translated as CASSTYRGSTDTQYF.

V gene TRBV4-1 combines with J gene TRBJ2-7, with D possibly TRBD2 on 6 matching bases. With 1 base removed from V and 4 bases from J, the gap between germline ends came to 14 bases. Germline V CDR1 and CDR2: MGHRA, YSYEKL. The CDR3 has 15 amino acids. The CDR3 is CASSQGPSATYEQYF. CDR3 nucleotides: TGCGCCAGCAGCCAAGGCCCTAGCGCGACTTACGAGCAGTACTTC.

The gene calls are TRBV7-2 and TRBJ2-7; 9 nucleotides match TRBD2. The CDR3 length is 14 residues. Germline V gene sequence: CDR1 SGHTA, CDR2 FQGNSA. The J segment lost 2 bases and the V segment lost 5 bases, leaving 4 bases of the junction unmatched. CDR3 sequence: CASSGGTSTYEQYF. The CDR3 nucleotides are TGTGCCAGCAGCGGAGGGACTAGCACCTACGAGCAGTACTTC.

This rearrangement joins TRBV7-2 to TRBJ1-2; weak D call: TRBD1 (5 bases). The CDR3 runs 16 residues. Looked up from germline, CDR1 is SGHTA and CDR2 is FQGNSA. The germline V and J ends were trimmed by 3 bases and 5 bases, with 19 bases remaining between them. The CDR3 nucleotides are TGTGCCAGCAGCTTCGTCAGGGCCTCTGTGGTATATGGCTACACCTTC. Its translation is CASSFVRASVVYGYTF. Complete variable domain (other parts from reference TRBV7-2 and TRBJ1-2): GAGVSQSPSNKVTEKGKDVELRCDPISGHTALYWYRQSLGQGLEFLIYFQGNSAPDKSGLPSDRFSAERTGGSVSTLTIQRTQQEDSAVYLCASSFVRASVVYGYTFGSGTRLTVV.

The chain uses TRBV4-1 and TRBJ1-2; TRBD1 matches 8 bases. The germline gives CDR1 MGHRA, CDR2 YSYEKL. The CDR3 has 15 amino acids. The V and J ends lost 4 bases and 8 bases, in that order; junction bases with no gene match: 12. CDR3 sequence (DNA): TGCGCCAGCAGCCTAGGACAGGGCGGGACGCAGGGCTACACCTTC. Protein sequence: CASSLGQGGTQGYTF.

This clone was observed a single time. The V gene is TRBV6-2 or TRBV6-3, the J gene TRBJ1-1; perhaps TRBD1 as D (5 bases). Per germline, CDR1 MNHEY and CDR2 SVGEGT. The CDR3 has 12 amino acids. Trimming took off 5 bases at V and 6 bases at J, with 10 bases between the two ends. CDR3 sequence reads: CASSRGRAEAFF. For the CDR3, the DNA is TGTGCCAGCAGTAGGGGAAGAGCTGAAGCTTTCTTT.

The rearrangement links TRBV6-5 to TRBJ1-1; D remains unclear. CDR1 MNHEY and CDR2 SVGAGI come from the germline V gene. The CDR3 sequence is 13 residues long. V shed 7 bases and J shed 9 bases, with 18 bases lying between them. CDR3 in DNA: TGTGCCAGCACCGCCGGCGGGTTACAAAAAGCTTTCTTT. Translating it yields CASTAGGLQKAFF.

The CDR3 spells CASSLPVAEPTDTQYF. DNA for the CDR3: TGTGCCAGCAGCTTACCCGTTGCGGAACCAACAGATACGCAGTATTTT. The J gene is TRBJ2-3, the V gene TRBV11-2, with unresolved D. This CDR3 contains 16 residues. CDR1 is SGHAT and CDR2 is FQNNGV in the germline V gene. V shed 2 bases and J shed 3 bases, with 15 bases lying between them.